Presented here are 13 T cell receptor beta chains from one specimen sequenced in a study of blood T cell repertoires in COVID-19. The protocol was immunoSEQ multiplex PCR, while the TCRdb copy is restricted to in-frame clones and leaves out a portion. The sample has some 42,000 clones; about nine tenths are singletons. The material sequenced was peripheral blood. The source of these receptors is a human donor in a cohort sampled during active COVID-19.

This sequence joins TRBV27 and TRBJ2-7; no clear D gene. V lost 2 bases and J 2 bases, leaving 7 bases between the germline ends. The germline V gene encodes CDR1 MNHEY and CDR2 SMNVEV (reference sequence). The CDR3 has 13 residues. The CDR3 protein is CASSLGGTYEQYF. The CDR3 nucleotides are TGTGCCAGCAGTTTAGGCGGAACCTACGAGCAGTACTTC.

V and J are TRBV7-9 and TRBJ1-1, with 8 bases aligning to TRBD1. V was clipped by 4 bases and J by 5 bases; unmatched bases: 6. Germline V gene data show CDR1 as SEHNR and CDR2 as FQNEAQ (reference sequence). This CDR3 has 14 amino acids. CDR3 sequence: CASSYGTGLTEAFF. CDR3 DNA: TGTGCCAGCAGCTACGGGACAGGTCTTACTGAAGCTTTCTTT. The full variable domain, completed using reference TRBV7-9 and TRBJ1-1, is DTGVSQNPRHKITKRGQNVTFRCDPISEHNRLYWYRQTLGQGPEFLTYFQNEAQLEKSRLLSDRFSAERPKGSFSTLEIQRTEQGDSAMYLCASSYGTGLTEAFFGQGTRLTVV.

This clone was seen once. This sequence joins TRBV2 and TRBJ1-1; TRBD1 aligns across 7 bases. The CDR3 length is 14 residues. V was pared by 10 bases and J by 0 bases, with 8 bases of the junction left unmatched. Germline V gene data show CDR1 as SNHLY and CDR2 as FYNNEI. The DNA of the CDR3 is TGTGCCACCCCGGGACAGAGAATGAACACTGAAGCTTTCTTT. As protein: CATPGQRMNTEAFF.

The chain uses TRBV10-2 and TRBJ2-1; 7 bases fit TRBD2. This CDR3 contains 17 residues. V lost 4 bases, J lost 6 bases, and 15 bases stayed unmatched. Germline CDR1 and CDR2: WSHSY and SAAADI. CDR3 amino acids: CASSGVPGLTVTNEQFF. The CDR3 DNA reads TGCGCCAGCAGTGGGGTCCCGGGACTAACGGTAACCAATGAGCAGTTCTTC.

The CDR3 is CASSQNTEAFF. CDR3 bases: TGTGCCAGCAGCCAGAACACTGAAGCTTTCTTT. The gene calls are TRBV12-3 or TRBV12-4 and TRBJ1-1; D is ambiguous. V dropped 6 bases and J dropped 1 base, with 3 bases sitting between them. CDR3 length: 11 amino acids.

The table lists this clone with a count of one. The genes are TRBV4-3 and TRBJ1-3, with TRBD1 matching over 11 bases. From germline, CDR1 is LGHNA and CDR2 YSLEER. V was clipped by 8 bases and J by 0 bases; unmatched bases: 9. This CDR3 is built from 17 residues. The CDR3 here is CASARSGTGGSGNTIYF. CDR3 sequence (DNA): TGCGCCAGCGCCAGGTCCGGGACAGGGGGCTCTGGAAACACCATATATTTT.

This rearrangement joins TRBV18 to TRBJ1-1; 8 bases fit TRBD1. The CDR3 consists of 13 residues. Trimming took 5 bases from V and 3 from J; bases not matched to a gene: 2. CDR1 and CDR2 (germline): KGHSH, LQKENI. CDR3 coding DNA: TGTGCCAGCTCAGAGGACAGGGACACTGAAGCTTTCTTT. Its protein is CASSEDRDTEAFF. Full variable domain (rest looked up from reference TRBV18 and TRBJ1-1): NAGVMQNPRHLVRRRGQEARLRCSPMKGHSHVYWYRQLPEEGLKFMVYLQKENIIDESGMPKERFSAEFPKEGPSILRIQQVVRGDSAAYFCASSEDRDTEAFFGQGTRLTVV.

V usage is TRBV5-8 and J usage is TRBJ2-4; tentatively, D is TRBD1 (6 bases). Deletions cut 6 bases from V and 6 bases from J, with 16 bases between. The CDR3 has 14 residues. The V gene's germline CDR1 is SGHTS and CDR2 YDEGEE. CDR3 bases: TGTGCCAGCACCCGAGGGGGAATTGGAAACATTCAGTACTTC. Protein: CASTRGGIGNIQYF.

The chain carries TRBV2 and TRBJ1-4; TRBD1 might be the D (6 bases). This CDR3 comprises 18 residues. V was trimmed by 4 bases and J by 5 bases, leaving 23 bases between them. Germline V CDR1 and CDR2: SNHLY, FYNNEI. CDR3 in amino acids: CASSVFLGRTETNEKLFF. CDR3 bases: TGTGCCAGCAGTGTGTTTCTGGGGCGGACAGAAACGAATGAAAAACTGTTTTTT.

This chain uses TRBV18 with TRBJ1-3; maybe TRBD1 (6 bases). The V and J ends lost 3 bases and 2 bases respectively, with 11 bases between them. CDR3 size: 15 residues. Germline loops: CDR1 KGHSH, CDR2 LQKENI. The CDR3 DNA reads TGTGCCAGCTCACCGTCCAGGGGCACTGGAAACACCATATATTTT. This translates into CASSPSRGTGNTIYF.

The chain has TRBV7-9 and TRBJ1-1; no clear D. Germline values: CDR1 SEHNR, CDR2 FQNEAQ (reference sequence). V shed 5 bases and J shed 6 bases, with 10 bases lying between them. The CDR3 is made up of 12 amino acids. The CDR3 sequence: CASSRVSSEAFF. In DNA form, the CDR3 reads TGTGCCAGCAGCCGCGTATCCTCTGAAGCTTTCTTT. The whole variable domain, remainder taken from reference TRBV7-9 and TRBJ1-1, is DTGVSQNPRHKITKRGQNVTFRCDPISEHNRLYWYRQTLGQGPEFLTYFQNEAQLEKSRLLSDRFSAERPKGSFSTLEIQRTEQGDSAMYLCASSRVSSEAFFGQGTRLTVV.

The chain is built from TRBV11-2 and TRBJ1-1, with TRBD1 matching over 7 bases. This CDR3 region has 16 residues. Germline CDR1 reads SGHAT; CDR2 reads FQNNGV. V lost 1 base and J lost 5; bases outside the gene matches: 10. The CDR3 region has the DNA TGTGCCAGCAGCTTAGCCCGAGGGGGCGCGGGTACTGAAGCTTTCTTT. Its protein is CASSLARGGAGTEAFF.

The J gene is TRBJ1-4, the V gene TRBV10-3, with D maybe TRBD1 (6 bases). V was clipped by 5 bases and J by 8 bases, with 12 bases between them. The CDR3 is 13 residues long. Germline lookup yields CDR1 ENHRY and CDR2 SYGVKD. This chain's CDR3 is CAISNRVEEKLFF. For the CDR3, the DNA is TGTGCCATCAGTAACAGGGTCGAGGAAAAACTGTTTTTT.